This TCR beta chain comes out of a study of T cells in localized non-small cell lung cancer. Concerning this clone itself: Its antigen is still unknown.

Regarding the study as a whole: The highest T cell clonality was in uninvolved adjacent lung, above tumor.

Sequenced by immunoSEQ multiplex PCR; TCRdb stores in-frame clones only, minus some. Of roughly 71,000 clones in the sample, around 85% were seen once. The source material was peripheral blood, sampled before any cancer treatment. The receptor was derived from a male donor at least 60 years old with stage III squamous cell lung carcinoma.

CDR3 loop: CASSPSGARGSPLHF. CDR3 coding DNA: TGTGCCAGCAGCCCTAGCGGAGCGAGGGGTTCACCCCTCCACTTT. The chain links TRBV7-8 to TRBJ1-6; possibly TRBD1 for D (5 bases). V lost 5 bases and J lost 9, with 17 bases in between. This CDR3 comprises 15 residues. Germline V gives CDR1 SGHVS, CDR2 FQNEAQ.